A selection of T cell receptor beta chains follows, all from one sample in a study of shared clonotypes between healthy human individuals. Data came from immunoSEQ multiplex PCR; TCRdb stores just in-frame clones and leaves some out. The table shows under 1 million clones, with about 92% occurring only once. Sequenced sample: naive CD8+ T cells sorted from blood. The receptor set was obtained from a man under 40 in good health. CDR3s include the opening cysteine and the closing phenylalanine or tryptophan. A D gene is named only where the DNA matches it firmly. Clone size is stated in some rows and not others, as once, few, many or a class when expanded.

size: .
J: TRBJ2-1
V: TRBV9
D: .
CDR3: CASSVTAASYNEQFF
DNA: TGTGCCAGCAGCGTAACGGCGGCCTCCTACAATGAGCAGTTCTTC

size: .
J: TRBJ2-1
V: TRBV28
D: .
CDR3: CASSLNPGSSYNEQFF
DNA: TGTGCCAGCAGTTTGAATCCGGGGAGCTCCTACAATGAGCAGTTCTTC

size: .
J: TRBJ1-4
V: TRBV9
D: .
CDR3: CASSVDGTEEHEKLFF
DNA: TGTGCCAGCAGCGTAGACGGGACGGAGGAGCATGAAAAACTGTTTTTT

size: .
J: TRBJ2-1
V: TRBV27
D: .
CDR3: CASSLYHNNEQFF
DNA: TGTGCCAGCAGTTTATACCACAATAATGAGCAGTTCTTC

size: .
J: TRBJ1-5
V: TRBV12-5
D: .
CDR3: CASGLGNSNQPQHF
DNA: TGTGCTAGTGGTTTGGGCAATAGCAATCAGCCCCAGCATTTT

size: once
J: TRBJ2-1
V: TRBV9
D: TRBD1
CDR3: CASSVVGQGAYNEQFF
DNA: TGTGCCAGCAGCGTAGTGGGGCAGGGGGCCTACAATGAGCAGTTCTTC

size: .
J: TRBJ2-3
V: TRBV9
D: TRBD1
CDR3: CASSPRQGDTQYF
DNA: TGTGCCAGCAGCCCCCGACAGGGAGATACGCAGTATTTT

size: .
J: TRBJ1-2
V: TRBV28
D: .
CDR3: CASRYRANYGYTF
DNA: TGTGCCAGCAGATACAGGGCTAACTATGGCTACACCTTC

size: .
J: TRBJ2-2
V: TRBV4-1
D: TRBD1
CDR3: CASSQLQGAGELFF
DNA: TGCGCCAGCAGCCAACTACAGGGGGCAGGGGAGCTGTTTTTT

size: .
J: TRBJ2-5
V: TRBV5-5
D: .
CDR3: CASSLAGGSQETQYF
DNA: TGTGCCAGCAGCTTGGCAGGGGGGAGCCAAGAGACCCAGTACTTC

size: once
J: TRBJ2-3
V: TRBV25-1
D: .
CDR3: CASSASRAHDTQYF
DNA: TGTGCCAGCAGTGCTAGCCGAGCACACGATACGCAGTATTTT

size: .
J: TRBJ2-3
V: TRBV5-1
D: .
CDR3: CASSLAPGGTDTQYF
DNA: TGCGCCAGCAGCTTGGCACCGGGCGGCACAGATACGCAGTATTTT

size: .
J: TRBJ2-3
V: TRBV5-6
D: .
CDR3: CASSGGWRELSDTQYF
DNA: TGTGCCAGCAGCGGGGGCTGGCGGGAGCTGTCGGATACGCAGTATTTT

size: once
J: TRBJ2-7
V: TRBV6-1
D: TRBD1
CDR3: CASFRTGNEQYF
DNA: TGTGCCAGCTTCCGGACAGGGAACGAGCAGTACTTC

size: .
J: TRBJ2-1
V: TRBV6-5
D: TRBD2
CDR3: CASSYSMQGGWNEQFF
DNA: TGTGCCAGCAGTTACTCGATGCAGGGAGGGTGGAATGAGCAGTTCTTC

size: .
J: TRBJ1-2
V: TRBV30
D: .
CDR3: CAWSVSQFYGYTF
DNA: TGTGCCTGGAGTGTATCTCAGTTTTATGGCTACACCTTC

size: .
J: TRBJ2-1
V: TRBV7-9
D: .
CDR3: CASSLVDSHRWNEQFF
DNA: TGTGCCAGCAGCTTAGTGGACTCCCATCGATGGAATGAGCAGTTCTTC

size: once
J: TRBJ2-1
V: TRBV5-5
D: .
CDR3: CASSSEGGGIQNNEQFF
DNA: TGTGCCAGCAGCTCCGAGGGGGGCGGGATCCAAAACAATGAGCAGTTCTTC

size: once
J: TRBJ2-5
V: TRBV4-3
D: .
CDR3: CASSQGGAAGWGSDVETQYF
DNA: TGCGCCAGCAGCCAAGGGGGAGCGGCGGGATGGGGATCGGATGTCGAGACCCAGTACTTC

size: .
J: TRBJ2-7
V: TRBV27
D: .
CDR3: CASSQLPDTYEQYF
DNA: TGTGCCAGCAGTCAGCTCCCGGATACCTACGAGCAGTACTTC

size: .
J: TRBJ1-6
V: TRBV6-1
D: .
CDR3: CASSNGEGGSPLHF
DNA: TGTGCCAGCAGCAATGGGGAAGGGGGTTCACCCCTCCACTTT

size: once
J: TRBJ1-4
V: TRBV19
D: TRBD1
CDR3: CASSAGTGRVKLFF
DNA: TGTGCCAGTAGCGCAGGGACAGGTCGCGTAAAACTGTTTTTT

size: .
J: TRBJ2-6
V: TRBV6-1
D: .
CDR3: CASMGWGSGANVLTF
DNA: TGTGCCAGCATGGGGTGGGGCTCTGGGGCCAACGTCCTGACTTTC

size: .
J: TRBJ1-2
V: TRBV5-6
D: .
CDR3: CASSSLIRGAQRYGYTF
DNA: TGTGCCAGCAGCTCCCTAATTCGTGGGGCCCAAAGATATGGCTACACCTTC

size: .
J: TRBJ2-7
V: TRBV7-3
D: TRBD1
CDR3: CASSFDGTGDYEQYF
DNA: TGTGCCAGCAGCTTTGACGGGACAGGAGACTACGAGCAGTACTTC

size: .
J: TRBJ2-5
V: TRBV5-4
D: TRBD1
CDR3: CASSLALPGGETQYF
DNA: TGTGCCAGCAGCTTGGCTCTCCCAGGGGGAGAGACCCAGTACTTC

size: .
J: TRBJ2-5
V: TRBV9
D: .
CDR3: CASSHKTDVQETQYF
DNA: TGTGCCAGCAGCCATAAGACTGACGTCCAAGAGACCCAGTACTTC

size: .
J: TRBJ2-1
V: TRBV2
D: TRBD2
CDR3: CASPTFSGGGEQFF
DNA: TGTGCCAGCCCGACGTTTAGCGGGGGAGGTGAGCAGTTCTTC

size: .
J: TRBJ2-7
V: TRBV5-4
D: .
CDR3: CASSPPSGVGEQYF
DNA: TGTGCCAGCAGCCCACCATCGGGAGTCGGCGAGCAGTACTTC

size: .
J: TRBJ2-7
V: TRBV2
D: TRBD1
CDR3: CASMRGLDSYEQYF
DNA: TGTGCCAGCATGAGGGGGCTCGATTCCTACGAGCAGTACTTC

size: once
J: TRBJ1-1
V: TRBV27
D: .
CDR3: CASSLGTEAFF
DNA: TGTGCCAGCAGCCTCGGCACTGAAGCTTTCTTT

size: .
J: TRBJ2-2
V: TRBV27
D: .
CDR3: CASGVWTGELFF
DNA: TGTGCCAGCGGGGTTTGGACCGGGGAGCTGTTTTTT

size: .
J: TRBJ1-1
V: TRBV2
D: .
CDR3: CASSEGLRGAHTEAFF
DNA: TGTGCCAGCAGTGAGGGGCTTCGGGGGGCCCACACTGAAGCTTTCTTT

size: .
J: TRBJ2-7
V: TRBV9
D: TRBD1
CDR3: CASSVVAGQGPNSYEQYF
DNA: TGTGCCAGCAGCGTAGTGGCGGGACAGGGCCCTAACTCCTACGAGCAGTACTTC

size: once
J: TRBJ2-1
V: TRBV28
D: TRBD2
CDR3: CASSSGTSGTNEQFF
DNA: TGTGCCAGCAGCTCCGGGACTAGCGGGACCAATGAGCAGTTCTTC

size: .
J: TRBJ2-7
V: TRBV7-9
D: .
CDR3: CASSPYGVAYEQYF
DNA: TGTGCCAGCAGCCCTTATGGGGTCGCCTACGAGCAGTACTTC

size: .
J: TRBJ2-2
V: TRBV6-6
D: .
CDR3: CASSQGTDTGELFF
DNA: TGTGCCAGCAGTCAGGGAACGGACACCGGGGAGCTGTTTTTT

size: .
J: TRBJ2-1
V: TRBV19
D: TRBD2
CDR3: CASSAGTSGLSSYNEQFF
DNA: TGTGCCAGTAGTGCCGGGACTAGCGGGTTGAGCTCCTACAATGAGCAGTTCTTC

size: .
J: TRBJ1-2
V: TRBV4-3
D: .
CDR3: CASSQSTGPLYGCTF
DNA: TGCGCCAGCAGCCAGTCGACAGGTCCTCTCTATGGCTGCACCTTC

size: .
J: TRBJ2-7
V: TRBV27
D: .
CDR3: CASRPWGGDNYEQYF
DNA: TGTGCCAGCAGGCCGTGGGGCGGGGATAACTACGAGCAGTACTTC

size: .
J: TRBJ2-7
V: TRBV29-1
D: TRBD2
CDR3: CSVDIFISSGLAGGYEQYF
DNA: TGCAGCGTTGACATTTTCATCTCGTCAGGACTAGCGGGAGGATACGAGCAGTACTTC

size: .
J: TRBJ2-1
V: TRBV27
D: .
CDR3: CASSLRPNEQFF
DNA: TGTGCCAGCAGTTTACGCCCCAATGAGCAGTTCTTC

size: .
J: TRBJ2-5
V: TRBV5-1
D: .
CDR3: CASSRSLGRIPETQYF
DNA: TGCGCCAGCAGCCGATCCTTAGGACGGATCCCAGAGACCCAGTACTTC

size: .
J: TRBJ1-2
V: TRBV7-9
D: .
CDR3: CASSSQESSYGYTF
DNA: TGTGCCAGCAGCTCACAGGAAAGCTCTTATGGCTACACCTTC

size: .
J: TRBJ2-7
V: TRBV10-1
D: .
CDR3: CASTDGYEQYF
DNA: TGCGCCAGCACAGACGGTTACGAGCAGTACTTC

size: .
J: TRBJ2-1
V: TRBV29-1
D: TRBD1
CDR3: CSVEETGVMAYNEQFF
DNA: TGCAGCGTTGAGGAAACAGGGGTAATGGCCTACAATGAGCAGTTCTTC

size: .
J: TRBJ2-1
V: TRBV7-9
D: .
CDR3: CAVGGVSSTSYNEQFF
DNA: TGTGCCGTCGGTGGGGTTTCGTCGACCTCCTACAATGAGCAGTTCTTC

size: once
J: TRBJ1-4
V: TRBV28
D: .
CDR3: CASSFALAIGRDEKLFF
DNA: TGTGCCAGCAGTTTTGCTCTGGCTATAGGGCGGGATGAAAAACTGTTTTTT

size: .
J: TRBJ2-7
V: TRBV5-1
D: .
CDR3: CASSLRTGTTYEQYF
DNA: TGCGCCAGCAGCCTCAGAACAGGGACTACCTACGAGCAGTACTTC

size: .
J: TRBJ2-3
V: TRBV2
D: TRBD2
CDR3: CASSELAGEKDTQYF
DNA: TGTGCCAGCAGTGAACTAGCGGGAGAAAAGGATACGCAGTATTTT

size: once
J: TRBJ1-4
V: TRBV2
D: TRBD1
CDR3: CAIPLARGREKLFF
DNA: TGTGCCATCCCCCTAGCTAGGGGGCGGGAAAAACTGTTTTTT

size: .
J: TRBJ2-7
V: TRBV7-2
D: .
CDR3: CANSSTSRSREWDYEQYF
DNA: TGTGCCAACAGCTCAACGTCACGATCCAGGGAGTGGGACTACGAGCAGTACTTC

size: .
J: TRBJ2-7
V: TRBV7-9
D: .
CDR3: CASSPRDGEAYEQYF
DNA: TGTGCCAGCAGCCCCCGGGACGGTGAGGCCTACGAGCAGTACTTC

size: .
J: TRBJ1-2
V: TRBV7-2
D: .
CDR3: CASSFREAFYTF
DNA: TGTGCCAGCAGCTTCAGGGAGGCCTTCTACACCTTC

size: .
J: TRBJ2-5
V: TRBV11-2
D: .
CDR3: CASSLEVPETQYF
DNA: TGTGCCAGCAGCTTAGAAGTCCCCGAGACCCAGTACTTC

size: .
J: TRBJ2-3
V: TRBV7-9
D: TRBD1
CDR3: CASSSQGVGTDTQYF
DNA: TGTGCCAGCAGCTCCCAGGGGGTTGGCACAGATACGCAGTATTTT